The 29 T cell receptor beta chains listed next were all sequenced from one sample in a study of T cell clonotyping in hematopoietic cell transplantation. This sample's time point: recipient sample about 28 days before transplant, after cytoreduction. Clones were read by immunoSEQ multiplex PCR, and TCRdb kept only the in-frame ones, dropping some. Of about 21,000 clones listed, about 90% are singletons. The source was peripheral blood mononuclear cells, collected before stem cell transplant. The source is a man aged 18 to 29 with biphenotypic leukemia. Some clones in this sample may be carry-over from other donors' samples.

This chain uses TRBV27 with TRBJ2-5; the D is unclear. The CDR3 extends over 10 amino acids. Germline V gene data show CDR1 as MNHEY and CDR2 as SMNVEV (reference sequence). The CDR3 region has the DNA TGTGCTCAGCTGTGGGAGACCCAGTACTTC. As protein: CAQLWETQYF.

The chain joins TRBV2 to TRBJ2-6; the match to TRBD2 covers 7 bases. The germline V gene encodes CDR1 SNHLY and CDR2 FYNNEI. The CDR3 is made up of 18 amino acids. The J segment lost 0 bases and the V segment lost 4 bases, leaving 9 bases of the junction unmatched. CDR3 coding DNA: TGTGCCAGCAGTGCAACCGGGACTACGAGCTCTGGGGCCAACGTCCTGACTTTC. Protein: CASSATGTTSSGANVLTF. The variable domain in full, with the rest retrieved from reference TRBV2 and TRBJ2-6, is EPEVTQTPSHQVTQMGQEVILRCVPISNHLYFYWYRQILGQKVEFLVSFYNNEISEKSEIFDDQFSVERPDGSNFTLKIRSTKLEDSAMYFCASSATGTTSSGANVLTFGAGSRLTVL.

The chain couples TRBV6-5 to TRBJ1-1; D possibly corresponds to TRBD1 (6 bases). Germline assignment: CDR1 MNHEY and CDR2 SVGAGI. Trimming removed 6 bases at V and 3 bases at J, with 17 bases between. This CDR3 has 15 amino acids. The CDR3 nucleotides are TGTGCCAGCAGACAGGGAAGCAGGGCGTACACTGAAGCTTTCTTT. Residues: CASRQGSRAYTEAFF.

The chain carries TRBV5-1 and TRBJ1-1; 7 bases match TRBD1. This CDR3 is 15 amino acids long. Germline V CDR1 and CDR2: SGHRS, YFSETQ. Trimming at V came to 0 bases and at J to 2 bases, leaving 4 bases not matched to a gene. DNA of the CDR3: TGCGCCAGCAGCTTGGTCGGACAGGAAAACACTGAAGCTTTCTTT. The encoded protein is CASSLVGQENTEAFF.

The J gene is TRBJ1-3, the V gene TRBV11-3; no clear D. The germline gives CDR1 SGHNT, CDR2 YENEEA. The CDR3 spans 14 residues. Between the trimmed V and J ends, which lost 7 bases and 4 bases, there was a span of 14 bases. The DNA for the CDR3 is TGTGCCAGCATGAGGCGAGAGCAAGGAAACACCATATATTTT. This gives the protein CASMRREQGNTIYF.

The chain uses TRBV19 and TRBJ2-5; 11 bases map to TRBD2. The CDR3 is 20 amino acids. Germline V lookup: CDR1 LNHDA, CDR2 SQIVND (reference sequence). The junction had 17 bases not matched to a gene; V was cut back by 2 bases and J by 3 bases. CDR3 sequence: CASSILGGGLAGGAEETQYF. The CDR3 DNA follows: TGTGCCAGTAGTATACTAGGAGGCGGGCTAGCGGGAGGAGCGGAAGAGACCCAGTACTTC.

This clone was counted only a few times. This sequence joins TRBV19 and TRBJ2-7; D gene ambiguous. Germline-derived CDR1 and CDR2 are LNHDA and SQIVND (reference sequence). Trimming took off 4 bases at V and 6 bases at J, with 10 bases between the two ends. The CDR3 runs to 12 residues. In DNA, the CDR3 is TGTGCCAGTAGTAACTCTCGGGTCGAGCAGTACTTC. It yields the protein CASSNSRVEQYF.

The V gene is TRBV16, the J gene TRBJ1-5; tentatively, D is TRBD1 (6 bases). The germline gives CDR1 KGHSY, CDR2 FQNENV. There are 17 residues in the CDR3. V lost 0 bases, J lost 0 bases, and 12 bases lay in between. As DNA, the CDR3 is TGTGCCAGCAGCCAATCGTTCAGGGGCAGTAGCAATCAGCCCCAGCATTTT. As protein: CASSQSFRGSSNQPQHF. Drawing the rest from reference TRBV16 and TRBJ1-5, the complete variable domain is GEEVAQTPKHLVRGEGQKAKLYCAPIKGHSYVFWYQQVLKNEFKFLISFQNENVFDETGMPKERFSAKCLPNSPCSLEIQATKLEDSAVYFCASSQSFRGSSNQPQHFGDGTRLSIL.

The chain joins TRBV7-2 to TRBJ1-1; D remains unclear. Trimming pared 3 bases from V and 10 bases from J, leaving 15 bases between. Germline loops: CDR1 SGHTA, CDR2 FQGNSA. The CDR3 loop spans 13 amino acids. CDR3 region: CASSFSVRGGAFF. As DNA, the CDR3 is TGTGCCAGCAGCTTCTCGGTACGGGGAGGAGCTTTCTTT.

DNA of the CDR3: TGTGCCAGCAGCCCTACACCAGATACGCAGTATTTT. This gives the protein CASSPTPDTQYF. The chain combines TRBV6-5 with TRBJ2-3, with D unclear. Trimming cost V 6 bases and J 4 bases, with 8 bases left between them. This CDR3 region has 12 residues. Germline CDR1 MNHEY, CDR2 SVGAGI.

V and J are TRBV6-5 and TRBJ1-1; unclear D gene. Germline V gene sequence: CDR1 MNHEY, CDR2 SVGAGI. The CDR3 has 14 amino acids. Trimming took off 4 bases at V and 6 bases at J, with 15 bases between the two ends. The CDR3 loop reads CASSSGGFRPEAFF. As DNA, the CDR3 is TGTGCCAGCAGTTCGGGCGGATTCCGACCTGAAGCTTTCTTT.

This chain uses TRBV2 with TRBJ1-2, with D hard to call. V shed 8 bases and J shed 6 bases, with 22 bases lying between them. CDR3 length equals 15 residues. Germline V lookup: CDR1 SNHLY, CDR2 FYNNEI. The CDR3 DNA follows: TGTGCCAGCTTAACCGACTTCCTCACCATTAATGGCTACACCTTC. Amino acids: CASLTDFLTINGYTF.

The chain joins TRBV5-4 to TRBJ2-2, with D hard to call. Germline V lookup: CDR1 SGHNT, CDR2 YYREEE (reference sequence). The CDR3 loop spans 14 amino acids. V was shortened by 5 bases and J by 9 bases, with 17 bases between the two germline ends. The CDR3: CASRQEVESRELFF. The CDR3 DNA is TGTGCCAGCAGGCAAGAGGTGGAGTCCCGGGAGCTGTTTTTT.

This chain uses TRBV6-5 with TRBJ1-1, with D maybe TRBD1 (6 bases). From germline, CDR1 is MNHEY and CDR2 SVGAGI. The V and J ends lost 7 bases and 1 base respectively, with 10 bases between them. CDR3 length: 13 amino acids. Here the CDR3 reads CASIGQKNTEAFF. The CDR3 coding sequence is TGTGCCAGCATAGGACAGAAGAACACTGAAGCTTTCTTT.

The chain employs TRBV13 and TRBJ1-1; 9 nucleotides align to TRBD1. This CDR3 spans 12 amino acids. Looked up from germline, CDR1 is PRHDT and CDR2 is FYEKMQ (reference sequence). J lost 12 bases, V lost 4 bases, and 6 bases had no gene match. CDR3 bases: TGTGCCAGCAGCTCAACCGGGACAGGGTCTTTCTTT. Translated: CASSSTGTGSFF. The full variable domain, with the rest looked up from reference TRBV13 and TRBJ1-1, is AAGVIQSPRHLIKEKRETATLKCYPIPRHDTVYWYQQGPGQDPQFLISFYEKMQSDKGSIPDRFSAQQFSDYHSELNMSSLELGDSALYFCASSSTGTGSFFGQGTRLTVV.

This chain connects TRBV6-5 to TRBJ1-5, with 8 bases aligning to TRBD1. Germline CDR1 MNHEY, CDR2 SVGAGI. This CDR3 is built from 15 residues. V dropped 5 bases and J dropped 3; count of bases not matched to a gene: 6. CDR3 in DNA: TGTGCCAGCAGTCCGAGGGACAGGATCAATCAGCCCCAGCATTTT. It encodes CASSPRDRINQPQHF.

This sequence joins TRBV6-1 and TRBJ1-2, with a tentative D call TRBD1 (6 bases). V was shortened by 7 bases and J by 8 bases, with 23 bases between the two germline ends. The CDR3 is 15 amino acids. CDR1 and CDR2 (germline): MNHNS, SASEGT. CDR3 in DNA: TGTGCCAGCACCTTGAAGGGGGGGGCCTTTAGAGGCTACACCTTC. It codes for CASTLKGGAFRGYTF.

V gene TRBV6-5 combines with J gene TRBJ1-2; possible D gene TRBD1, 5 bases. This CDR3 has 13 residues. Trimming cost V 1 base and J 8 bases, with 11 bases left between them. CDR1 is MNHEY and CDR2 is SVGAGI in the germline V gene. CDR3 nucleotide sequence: TGTGCCAGCAGTTACTTTTCAGGGCGAGGCTACACCTTC. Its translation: CASSYFSGRGYTF.

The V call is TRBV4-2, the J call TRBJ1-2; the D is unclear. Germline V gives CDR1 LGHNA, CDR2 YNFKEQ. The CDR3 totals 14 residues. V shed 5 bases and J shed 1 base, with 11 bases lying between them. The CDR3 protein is CASSEGRFNYGYTF. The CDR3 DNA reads TGTGCCAGCAGCGAAGGACGGTTTAACTATGGCTACACCTTC.

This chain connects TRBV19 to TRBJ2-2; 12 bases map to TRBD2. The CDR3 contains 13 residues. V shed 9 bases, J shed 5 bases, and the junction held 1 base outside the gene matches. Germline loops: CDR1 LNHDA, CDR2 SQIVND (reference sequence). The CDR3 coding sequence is TGTGCCAGCGGACTAGCGGGAACCGGGGAGCTGTTTTTT. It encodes CASGLAGTGELFF.

CDR3 sequence (DNA): TGTGCCAGCAGCCCGACTAGCCTCTCCTACGAGCAGTACTTC. It yields the protein CASSPTSLSYEQYF. The chain carries TRBV7-2 and TRBJ2-7; 7 nucleotides match TRBD2. The CDR3 runs 14 residues. Per germline, CDR1 SGHTA and CDR2 FQGNSA. The J segment lost 0 bases and the V segment lost 5 bases, leaving 4 bases of the junction unmatched.

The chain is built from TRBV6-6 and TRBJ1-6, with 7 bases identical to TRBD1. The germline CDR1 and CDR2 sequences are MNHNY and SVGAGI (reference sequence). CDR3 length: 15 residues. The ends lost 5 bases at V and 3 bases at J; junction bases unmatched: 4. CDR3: CASSPGQNYNSPLHF. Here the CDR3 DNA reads TGTGCCAGCAGTCCGGGACAGAACTATAATTCACCCCTCCACTTT.

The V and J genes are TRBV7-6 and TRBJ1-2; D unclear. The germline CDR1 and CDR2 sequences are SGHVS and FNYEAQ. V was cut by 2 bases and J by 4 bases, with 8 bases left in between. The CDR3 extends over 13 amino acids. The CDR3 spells CASSLYEGYGYTF. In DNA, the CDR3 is TGTGCCAGCAGCTTATATGAGGGCTATGGCTACACCTTC.

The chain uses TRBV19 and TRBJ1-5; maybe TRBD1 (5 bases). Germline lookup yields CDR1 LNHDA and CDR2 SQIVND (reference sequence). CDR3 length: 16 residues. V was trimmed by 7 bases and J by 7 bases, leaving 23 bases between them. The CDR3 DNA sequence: TGTGCCAGTACCTCTCCGGCAGGGCAAAGGACCCAGCCCCAGCATTTT. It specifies CASTSPAGQRTQPQHF.

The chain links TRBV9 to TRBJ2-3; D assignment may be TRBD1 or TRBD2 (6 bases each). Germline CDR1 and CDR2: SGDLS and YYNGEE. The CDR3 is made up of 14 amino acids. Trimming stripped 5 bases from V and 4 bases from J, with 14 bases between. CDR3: CASREGDPSDTQYF. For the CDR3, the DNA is TGTGCCAGCAGGGAGGGGGACCCATCAGATACGCAGTATTTT.

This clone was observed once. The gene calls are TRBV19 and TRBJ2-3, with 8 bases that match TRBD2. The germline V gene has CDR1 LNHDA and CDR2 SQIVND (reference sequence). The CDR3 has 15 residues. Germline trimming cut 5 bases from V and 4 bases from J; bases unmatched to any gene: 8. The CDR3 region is CASSSLSGAADTQYF. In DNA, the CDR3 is TGTGCCAGTAGTTCCCTTAGCGGGGCTGCAGATACGCAGTATTTT.

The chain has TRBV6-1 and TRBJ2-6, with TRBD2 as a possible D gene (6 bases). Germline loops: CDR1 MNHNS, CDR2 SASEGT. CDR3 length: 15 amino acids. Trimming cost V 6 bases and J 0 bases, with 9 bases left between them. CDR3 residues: CASSGLLSGANVLTF. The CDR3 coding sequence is TGTGCCAGCAGCGGACTACTCTCTGGGGCCAACGTCCTGACTTTC.

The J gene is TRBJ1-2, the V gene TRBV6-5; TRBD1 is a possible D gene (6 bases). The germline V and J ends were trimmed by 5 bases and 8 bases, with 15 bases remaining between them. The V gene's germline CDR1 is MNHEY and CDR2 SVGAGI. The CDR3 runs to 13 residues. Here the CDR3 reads CASSAPGAEGYTF. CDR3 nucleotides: TGTGCCAGCAGTGCCCCAGGGGCTGAGGGCTACACCTTC.

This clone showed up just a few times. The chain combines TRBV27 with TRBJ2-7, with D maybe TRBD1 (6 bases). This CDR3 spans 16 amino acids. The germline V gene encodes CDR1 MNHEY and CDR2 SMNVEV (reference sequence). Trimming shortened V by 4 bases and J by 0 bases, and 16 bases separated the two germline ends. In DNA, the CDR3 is TGTGCCAGCAGTTCCATCTCGGGACAACACTCCTACGAGCAGTACTTC. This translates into CASSSISGQHSYEQYF.